The rows below give T cell receptor beta chains drawn from one sample of a study of cytomegalovirus exposure and HLA in healthy donors. Clones were sequenced by immunoSEQ multiplex PCR, and TCRdb holds only the in-frame ones, with some missing. The data show about 180,000 clones, around four fifths seen once. The sequencing sample was made of PBMCs. Source of these receptors: a woman under 40 in good health and CMV-seronegative. The CDR3 runs from the conserved cysteine through the conserved F or W. The order of the fields is J gene, V gene, CDR3 protein.

J gene: TRBJ2-3
V gene: TRBV5-8
CDR3 protein: CASSRRLAGDNTDTQYF

J gene: TRBJ1-5
V gene: TRBV2
CDR3 protein: CASRPHRDNQPQHF

J gene: TRBJ1-2
V gene: TRBV19
CDR3 protein: CASSIQAAYGYTF

J gene: TRBJ1-2
V gene: TRBV19
CDR3 protein: CASSLRQGAGGYTF

J gene: TRBJ1-1
V gene: TRBV25-1
CDR3 protein: CASSEPGGAVEAFF

J gene: TRBJ1-5
V gene: TRBV30
CDR3 protein: CAWSRDRGLIGNQPQHF

J gene: TRBJ1-5
V gene: TRBV19
CDR3 protein: CASSIRQGAYQPQHF

J gene: TRBJ2-3
V gene: TRBV10-3
CDR3 protein: CAINLGGASTDTQYF

J gene: TRBJ2-7
V gene: TRBV15
CDR3 protein: CATSRDGAREQYF

J gene: TRBJ2-1
V gene: TRBV30
CDR3 protein: CALHRGRKYNEQFF

J gene: TRBJ2-3
V gene: TRBV5-4
CDR3 protein: CASRGGLTSSTDTQYF

J gene: TRBJ1-5
V gene: TRBV7-2
CDR3 protein: CASSFQNQPQHF

J gene: TRBJ1-1
V gene: TRBV5-1
CDR3 protein: CASSLAPDRRTTSEAFF

J gene: TRBJ2-1
V gene: TRBV5-1
CDR3 protein: CASSLLNEQFF

J gene: TRBJ2-2
V gene: TRBV5-1
CDR3 protein: CASIATKGAAGELFF

J gene: TRBJ2-7
V gene: TRBV4-2
CDR3 protein: CASSQDSPLAGGRNEQYF

J gene: TRBJ1-1
V gene: TRBV6-1
CDR3 protein: CASSEGANTEAFF

J gene: TRBJ2-5
V gene: TRBV9
CDR3 protein: CASSVGASGGARGEETQYF

J gene: TRBJ1-1
V gene: TRBV5-4
CDR3 protein: CASSLVQYGTEAFF

J gene: TRBJ1-1
V gene: TRBV19
CDR3 protein: CATSRVGGSTEAFF

J gene: TRBJ2-5
V gene: TRBV29-1
CDR3 protein: CSVSTGVETQYF

J gene: TRBJ1-1
V gene: TRBV7-3
CDR3 protein: CASSLDRGTEAFF

J gene: TRBJ2-4
V gene: TRBV18
CDR3 protein: CASSPGTGGGNIQYF

J gene: TRBJ2-6
V gene: TRBV19
CDR3 protein: CASSSVPSGANVLTF

J gene: TRBJ1-2
V gene: TRBV5-1
CDR3 protein: CASSQNTGRTNYGYTF

J gene: TRBJ1-5
V gene: TRBV5-6
CDR3 protein: CASSLTGQGSNQPQHF

J gene: TRBJ2-7
V gene: TRBV5-1
CDR3 protein: CASSVTTSGAAYEQYF

J gene: TRBJ1-2
V gene: TRBV6-5
CDR3 protein: CASRKLGGDYGYTF

J gene: TRBJ1-6
V gene: TRBV2
CDR3 protein: CASSEEEAGNSPLHF

J gene: TRBJ1-5
V gene: TRBV30
CDR3 protein: CAWSVAGNNQPQHF

J gene: TRBJ1-2
V gene: TRBV5-6
CDR3 protein: CASSLGVTGYYGYTF

J gene: TRBJ2-1
V gene: TRBV6-5
CDR3 protein: CASSYSSYNEQFF

J gene: TRBJ2-5
V gene: TRBV5-4
CDR3 protein: CASSLDRQETQYF

J gene: TRBJ2-7
V gene: TRBV7-2
CDR3 protein: CASSPGTDYFTPYEQYF

J gene: TRBJ2-7
V gene: TRBV4-1
CDR3 protein: CASSQTLGGVYEQYF

J gene: TRBJ1-1
V gene: TRBV30
CDR3 protein: CAGLRMKTEAFF

J gene: TRBJ1-6
V gene: TRBV4-1
CDR3 protein: CASSQEDTGGRRGNSPLHF

J gene: TRBJ1-2
V gene: TRBV4-3
CDR3 protein: CASSQEPRGYGYTF

J gene: TRBJ2-6
V gene: TRBV7-6
CDR3 protein: CASSLAVGGTGTGANVLTF

J gene: TRBJ1-2
V gene: TRBV19
CDR3 protein: CASSIDDRVNYGYTF

J gene: TRBJ2-7
V gene: TRBV5-1
CDR3 protein: CASSSITSGSYEQYF

J gene: TRBJ1-6
V gene: TRBV21-1
CDR3 protein: CASSKDRETYNSPLHF

J gene: TRBJ1-4
V gene: TRBV5-6
CDR3 protein: CASSPRGALGEKLFF

J gene: TRBJ1-4
V gene: TRBV19
CDR3 protein: CASSIRRQGYEKLFF

J gene: TRBJ2-7
V gene: TRBV4-1
CDR3 protein: CASSQGGRPAGTNPYEQYF

J gene: TRBJ1-2
V gene: TRBV18
CDR3 protein: CASSPPITAGGTYGYTF

J gene: TRBJ1-3
V gene: TRBV5-1
CDR3 protein: CASSPGTGTGNTIYF

J gene: TRBJ2-1
V gene: TRBV4-1
CDR3 protein: CASARDYYNEQFF

J gene: TRBJ1-6
V gene: TRBV5-1
CDR3 protein: CASSLGTSGDFSSPLHF

J gene: TRBJ2-5
V gene: TRBV11-2
CDR3 protein: CASSLAGGREETQYF

J gene: TRBJ1-5
V gene: TRBV5-7
CDR3 protein: CASSYGSKTHSNQPQHF